A single sample gave rise to the 12 T cell receptor beta chains below, sequenced in a study of shared clonotypes between healthy human individuals. Naive CD8 populations comprised CD45RO-negative cells positively selected for CCR7, excluding terminally differentiated effector memory CD45RA+ cells. Data came from immunoSEQ multiplex PCR; TCRdb stores just in-frame clones and leaves some out. Of about 2.1 million clones listed, just under 95% are singletons. Sequencing was done on a sample of naive CD8+ T cells from PBMCs. The receptor set was obtained from a man in his late teens or twenties in good health. Some clones in this sample may be carry-over from other donors' samples.

This clone was seen more than once but under ten times. This chain connects TRBV25-1 to TRBJ1-2, with 8 positions matching TRBD1. The germline V gene has CDR1 MGHDK and CDR2 SYGVNS. CDR3 size: 14 residues. Trimming cost V 2 bases and J 7 bases; bases outside gene matches: 6. CDR3 in DNA: TGTGCCAGCAGTGAAGGGCAGGGGGCCTTTGGCTACACCTTC. Its protein is CASSEGQGAFGYTF.

About this clone: Different DNA sequences within this sample yield the same CDR3. The chain uses TRBV27 and TRBJ2-1; D perhaps matches TRBD2 (6 bases). V lost 2 bases and J lost 4, with 9 bases in between. The CDR3 runs 14 residues. CDR1 is MNHEY, CDR2 SMNVEV, per germline (reference sequence). The CDR3 reads CASSLGGAYNEQFF. As DNA, the CDR3 is TGTGCCAGCAGTTTAGGCGGGGCTTACAATGAGCAGTTCTTC.

V is TRBV4-3 and J is TRBJ1-5; no definite D call. V gave up 0 bases and J gave up 2 bases, with 11 bases separating them. CDR1 is LGHNA and CDR2 is YSLEER in the germline V gene. The CDR3 extends over 16 amino acids. CDR3 region: CASSQDLLRRNQPQHF. CDR3 in DNA: TGCGCCAGCAGCCAAGATCTATTGAGGCGCAATCAGCCCCAGCATTTT.

The chain recombines TRBV7-9 with TRBJ2-2; perhaps TRBD2 as D (5 bases). Per the germline V gene, CDR1 is SEHNR and CDR2 is FQNEAQ (reference sequence). Trimming shortened V by 3 bases and J by 4 bases, and 9 bases separated the two germline ends. The CDR3 runs 14 residues. CDR3 sequence reads: CASSFGLATGELFF. The CDR3 nucleotides are TGTGCCAGCAGCTTTGGGCTAGCCACCGGGGAGCTGTTTTTT.

V usage is TRBV15 and J usage is TRBJ2-5; TRBD1 agrees at 7 bases. V shed 1 base and J 0 bases; nucleotides not matched to a gene: 5. CDR1 LNHNV and CDR2 YYDKDF come from the germline V gene (reference sequence). The CDR3 has 16 residues. CDR3 in amino acids: CATSRGDSKYQETQYF. CDR3 DNA: TGTGCCACCAGCAGAGGGGACAGCAAGTACCAAGAGACCCAGTACTTC.

Notes on this clone: One junction end disagrees with the germline gene, perhaps due to a read error. This chain joins TRBV10-1 and TRBJ2-4, with D maybe TRBD1 (5 bases). CDR1 is WNHNN and CDR2 is SYGVQD in the germline V gene (reference sequence). The CDR3 loop spans 10 amino acids. The DNA for the CDR3 is TGCACCAGCATGCCGACAGCCTACAACTTC. Translation: CTSMPTAYNF.

The chain uses TRBV5-1 and TRBJ1-2; D might be TRBD1 (5 bases). V was trimmed by 0 bases and J by 6 bases, leaving 15 bases between them. Looked up from germline, CDR1 is SGHRS and CDR2 is YFSETQ. The CDR3 consists of 15 residues. CDR3 bases: TGCGCCAGCAGCTTGGCGGGGACTCCGGGCGATGGCTACACCTTC. This sequence encodes CASSLAGTPGDGYTF.

In its sample, this clone was seen once. The genes are TRBV5-1 and TRBJ1-1; 10 bases map to TRBD1. Germline CDR1 SGHRS, CDR2 YFSETQ. V dropped 5 bases and J dropped 10; count of bases not matched to a gene: 5. The CDR3 is 12 amino acids. CDR3 protein: CASRGGTGAAFF. The CDR3 nucleotides are TGCGCCAGCAGGGGAGGGACAGGGGCAGCTTTCTTT.

The rearrangement links TRBV7-8 to TRBJ2-1; 7 bases match TRBD2. Germline V lookup: CDR1 SGHVS, CDR2 FQNEAQ. With V trimmed by 5 bases and J by 8 bases, 9 bases remained unmatched. This CDR3 comprises 14 residues. CDR3 coding DNA: TGTGCCAGCAGCCGGATGGGCGGGAGTGATGAGCAGTTCTTC. Translating gives CASSRMGGSDEQFF.

The chain has TRBV7-9 and TRBJ2-7; D possibly corresponds to TRBD1 (6 bases). Germline V gives CDR1 SEHNR, CDR2 FQNEAQ (reference sequence). V was pared by 4 bases and J by 3 bases, with 16 bases between. This CDR3 has 15 amino acids. This CDR3 reads CASSSYGGQSYEQYF. Here the CDR3 DNA reads TGTGCCAGCAGCTCCTATGGCGGACAGAGCTACGAGCAGTACTTC.

This clone was observed once. The DNA for the CDR3 is TGTGCCAGCAGCACGGGCTCCAGGCCCGAGCAGTACTTC. It translates to CASSTGSRPEQYF. The genes are TRBV7-9 and TRBJ2-7, with D unclear. Between the trimmed V and J ends, which lost 5 bases and 6 bases, there was a span of 14 bases. Germline V CDR1 and CDR2: SEHNR, FQNEAQ (reference sequence). The CDR3 length is 13 residues.

This chain links TRBV27 with TRBJ2-7; 7 nucleotides match TRBD2. This CDR3 region has 18 residues. Per the germline V gene, CDR1 is MNHEY and CDR2 is SMNVEV (reference sequence). V was pared by 5 bases and J by 0 bases, with 16 bases of the junction left unmatched. In DNA, the CDR3 is TGTGCCAGCAGTCCAGACCCCCCAGGGTCGGGGGGCTCCTACGAGCAGTACTTC. Translated, it gives CASSPDPPGSGGSYEQYF.